This TCR beta chain was recorded in a study of blood T cell repertoires in COVID-19. CDR1 is LGHNT and CDR2 is FRNRAP in the germline V gene. This CDR3 comprises 16 residues. The junction had 18 bases not matched to a gene; V was cut back by 5 bases and J by 9 bases. Method: immunoSEQ multiplex PCR; TCRdb's copy keeps in-frame clones and lacks some. The sample has 300,000 to 400,000 clones, 90% seen once. The study assigned cohorts using participant-reported clinical history. Individuals in the exposed group had encountered a COVID-19 case within 2 weeks preceding study entry. This chain uses TRBV12-5 with TRBJ1-2; 7 bases line up with TRBD1. The receptor comes from a woman under 40 who had been exposed to COVID-19. Sequenced material: PBMCs or T cells enriched from blood (not recorded which). The CDR3 nucleotides read TGTGCTAGTGGTGGGTGGACAGGCCTCTCGGGTGCCCGCTACACCTTC. Its protein is CASGGWTGLSGARYTF.